The next 22 T cell receptor beta chains were all read from a single sample in a study of beta chain features in type 1 diabetes. These receptors are not linked to any known antigen. Notes on the study in general: All four CD4+ subsets from Type 1 diabetes patients carried moderately but significantly shorter TCRB CDR3s.

The investigators reverse transcribed all of the isolated RNA, so they sequenced expressed TCRB transcripts. Only in-frame clones appear in the TCRdb table, and some are missing; sequencing was by immunoSEQ multiplex PCR. This sample has 600,000 or so clones; 12% occur once, and the top ten carry roughly 0.12%. Specimen: naive CD4+ T cells from blood. These receptors all come from a man aged 30 to 39 with type 1 diabetes.

Regarding this clone: One end of the junction varies from germline; a read error may be responsible. The rearrangement uses TRBV5-1 and TRBJ2-1; 10 bases agree with TRBD2. The CDR3 is made up of 13 amino acids. The V gene's germline CDR1 is SGHRS and CDR2 YFSETQ. The CDR3 reads CASSLDGTSEPFF. CDR3 DNA: TGCGCCAGCAGCTTGGACGGGACTAGCGAGCCGTTCTTC. Using reference TRBV5-1 and TRBJ2-1 for the parts outside the CDR3, the full variable domain is KAGVTQTPRYLIKTRGQQVTLSCSPISGHRSVSWYQQTPGQGLQFLFEYFSETQRNKGNFPGRFSGRQFSNSRSEMNVSTLELGDSALYLCASSLDGTSEPFFGPGTRLTVL.

V usage is TRBV4-3 and J usage is TRBJ1-4; D is perhaps TRBD1 (6 bases). V was shortened by 0 bases and J by 8 bases, with 16 bases between the two germline ends. The CDR3 is made up of 16 amino acids. CDR1 is LGHNA and CDR2 is YSLEER in the germline V gene. CDR3: CASSQDGGPKGEKLFF. In DNA form, the CDR3 reads TGCGCCAGCAGCCAAGACGGGGGCCCAAAAGGAGAAAAACTGTTTTTT.

This clone occurred a few times. The rearrangement links TRBV7-2 to TRBJ2-7, with D perhaps being TRBD1 or TRBD2 (5 bases each). The V end lost 5 bases, the J end lost 2 bases, and 16 bases lay between the germline ends. This CDR3 is 15 amino acids long. Germline CDR1 SGHTA, CDR2 FQGNSA. The CDR3 bases are TGTGCCAGCAGCCGAAATACCGGGACCCCCTACGAGCAGTACTTC. Protein product: CASSRNTGTPYEQYF. Complete variable domain (other parts from reference TRBV7-2 and TRBJ2-7): GAGVSQSPSNKVTEKGKDVELRCDPISGHTALYWYRQSLGQGLEFLIYFQGNSAPDKSGLPSDRFSAERTGGSVSTLTIQRTQQEDSAVYLCASSRNTGTPYEQYFGPGTRLTVT.

This clone was recorded a few times. The chain has TRBV7-3 and TRBJ2-7; the D gene is possibly TRBD2 (6 bases). CDR3 length equals 15 residues. Germline V CDR1 and CDR2: SGHTA, FQGTGA. Trimming cost V 4 bases and J 0 bases, with 13 bases left between them. The CDR3 DNA reads as TGTGCCAGCAGCTGGGGAGGAGGGGACTCCTACGAGCAGTACTTC. It encodes CASSWGGGDSYEQYF. The complete variable domain, with remaining parts taken from reference TRBV7-3 and TRBJ2-7, reads GAGVSQTPSNKVTEKGKYVELRCDPISGHTALYWYRQSLGQGPEFLIYFQGTGAADDSGLPNDRFFAVRPEGSVSTLKIQRTERGDSAVYLCASSWGGGDSYEQYFGPGTRLTVT.

In DNA, the CDR3 is TGCGCCAGCAGCTTGACAGGGGGGAGGAACACTGAAGCTTTCTTT. It translates to CASSLTGGRNTEAFF. The chain is built from TRBV5-1 and TRBJ1-1, with TRBD1 matching over 8 bases. The CDR3 has 15 amino acids. Germline V gene lookup returns CDR1 SGHRS and CDR2 YFSETQ. The junction had 3 bases not matched to a gene; V was cut back by 1 base and J by 1 base. Together with reference TRBV5-1 and TRBJ1-1, the CDR3 gives the full variable domain: KAGVTQTPRYLIKTRGQQVTLSCSPISGHRSVSWYQQTPGQGLQFLFEYFSETQRNKGNFPGRFSGRQFSNSRSEMNVSTLELGDSALYLCASSLTGGRNTEAFFGQGTRLTVV.

This chain uses TRBV10-3 with TRBJ2-2; D not certain. The CDR3 sequence is 13 residues long. The V end lost 6 bases, the J end lost 4 bases, and 9 bases lay between the germline ends. Germline values: CDR1 ENHRY, CDR2 SYGVKD. This CDR3 is CAISRPSTGELFF. The CDR3 region has the DNA TGTGCCATCAGCCGACCATCCACCGGGGAGCTGTTTTTT.

The chain carries TRBV5-4 and TRBJ1-2; no clear D. Germline values: CDR1 SGHNT, CDR2 YYREEE (reference sequence). The CDR3 totals 14 residues. Deletions cut 3 bases from V and 4 bases from J, with 13 bases between. The CDR3 sequence is CASSYYPETYGYTF. The CDR3 bases are TGTGCCAGCAGCTACTACCCAGAGACCTATGGCTACACCTTC. Drawing the rest from reference TRBV5-4 and TRBJ1-2, the complete variable domain is ETGVTQSPTHLIKTRGQQVTLRCSSQSGHNTVSWYQQALGQGPQFIFQYYREEENGRGNFPPRFSGLQFPNYSSELNVNALELDDSALYLCASSYYPETYGYTFGSGTRLTVV.

The chain uses TRBV5-1 and TRBJ2-3; 10 bases line up with TRBD1. CDR3 length: 15 residues. Germline lookup yields CDR1 SGHRS and CDR2 YFSETQ. V was pared by 0 bases and J by 4 bases, with 2 bases of the junction left unmatched. CDR3 region: CASSLVTGGSDTQYF. In DNA, the CDR3 is TGCGCCAGCAGCTTGGTGACAGGGGGCTCAGATACGCAGTATTTT.

J is TRBJ1-2 and V is TRBV18; D unresolved. Germline-derived CDR1 and CDR2 are KGHSH and LQKENI. The V gene lost 2 bases and the J gene lost 4 bases, with 14 bases spanning the gap. The CDR3 loop spans 15 amino acids. The CDR3 sequence: CASSPADGWVYGYTF. The CDR3, as DNA: TGTGCCAGCTCACCAGCGGATGGTTGGGTCTATGGCTACACCTTC.

The genes are TRBV6-5 and TRBJ2-7, with 7 bases lining up with TRBD2. V trimming: 5 bases; J trimming: 2 bases; junction bases outside the gene matches: 3. The CDR3 sequence is 13 residues long. The germline V gene encodes CDR1 MNHEY and CDR2 SVGAGI. The CDR3 protein is CASSTRGAYEQYF. CDR3 bases: TGTGCCAGCAGTACCCGGGGGGCCTACGAGCAGTACTTC.

Here the CDR3 DNA reads TGTGCCAGCAGCCTCAATCCCCTACGGGGACTAGTATTCAATGAGCAGTTCTTC. Protein sequence: CASSLNPLRGLVFNEQFF. This sequence joins TRBV7-8 and TRBJ2-1; TRBD2 agrees at 8 bases. CDR1 and CDR2 from the germline V gene are SGHVS and FQNEAQ. CDR3 length: 18 amino acids. With 5 bases clipped from V and 6 bases from J, the junction kept 18 bases outside the gene matches.

This chain uses TRBV7-9 with TRBJ2-7, with 7 positions matching TRBD2. CDR3 size: 13 residues. Germline CDR1 SEHNR, CDR2 FQNEAQ (reference sequence). Trimming removed 5 bases from V and 4 bases from J; junction bases left unmatched: 5. The DNA for the CDR3 is TGTGCCAGCAGCGGAGCGGGGCTTTACGAGCAGTACTTC. As protein: CASSGAGLYEQYF.

With regard to this clone: As the CDR3 is not closed by the conserved phenylalanine or tryptophan, this likely results from a read error. V and J are TRBV29-1 and TRBJ1-1; no clear D gene. CDR3 length: 10 amino acids. Germline loops: CDR1 SQVTM, CDR2 ANQGSEA. Trimming cost V 7 bases and J 6 bases, with 9 bases left between them. The CDR3 DNA reads as TGCAGCGGTCGAGACTCTGAAGCTTTCCTT. It specifies CSGRDSEAFL.

The genes are TRBV7-2 and TRBJ1-4; no reliable D call. Trimming removed 1 base at V and 0 bases at J, with 6 bases between. The germline gives CDR1 SGHTA, CDR2 FQGNSA. The CDR3 contains 15 residues. The CDR3, as DNA: TGTGCCAGCAGCTTAGATCAGACAACTAATGAAAAACTGTTTTTT. It codes for CASSLDQTTNEKLFF.

This clone turned up a few times. V is TRBV5-1 and J is TRBJ2-7, with 7 bases fitting TRBD2. Losses at the gene ends were 4 bases for V and 3 bases for J; bases not matched to a gene: 16. Germline V gene lookup returns CDR1 SGHRS and CDR2 YFSETQ. There are 17 residues in the CDR3. The CDR3 here is CASSRGGSLSFGYEQYF. In nucleotides, the CDR3 is TGCGCCAGCAGCAGGGGAGGGAGCCTAAGTTTTGGCTACGAGCAGTACTTC.

This chain joins TRBV19 and TRBJ2-3; 9 nucleotides match TRBD1. Germline values: CDR1 LNHDA, CDR2 SQIVND (reference sequence). The V segment lost 8 bases and the J segment 0 bases; nucleotides outside the gene matches: 3. The CDR3 contains 14 residues. DNA for the CDR3: TGTGCCAGTCTGGGACAGGGTAGCACAGATACGCAGTATTTT. As protein: CASLGQGSTDTQYF.

A few counts support this clone. This chain connects TRBV28 to TRBJ2-7, with D possibly TRBD1 on 6 matching bases. Trimming took 4 bases from V and 0 from J, leaving 10 bases between them. This CDR3 region has 14 residues. The germline V gene has CDR1 MDHEN and CDR2 SYDVKM. CDR3 sequence: CASSYDRNSYEQYF. In DNA form, the CDR3 reads TGTGCCAGCAGTTATGACAGGAACTCCTACGAGCAGTACTTC.

The V and J genes are TRBV15 and TRBJ2-3; weak D call: TRBD1 (5 bases). Trimming removed 5 bases from V and 2 bases from J, with 17 bases in between. The CDR3 contains 16 residues. The germline CDR1 and CDR2 sequences are LNHNV and YYDKDF (reference sequence). The CDR3 DNA is TGTGCCACCAGCCAGGGCCTACAGACCCTCACAGATACGCAGTATTTT. Amino acid sequence: CATSQGLQTLTDTQYF.

CDR3 protein: CASSPIGATGANVLTF. The CDR3 bases are TGTGCCAGCTCACCAATAGGGGCCACTGGGGCCAACGTCCTGACTTTC. The chain is built from TRBV18 and TRBJ2-6; perhaps TRBD1 as D (5 bases). The V end lost 2 bases, the J end lost 2 bases, and 10 bases lay between the germline ends. The CDR3 extends over 16 amino acids. In germline, CDR1 is KGHSH, CDR2 LQKENI.

In this sample, this clone turned up a few times. The genes are TRBV2 and TRBJ2-3, with 9 nucleotides matching TRBD2. The junction had 1 base not matched to a gene; V was cut back by 4 bases and J by 2 bases. This CDR3 contains 14 residues. The germline V gene has CDR1 SNHLY and CDR2 FYNNEI. CDR3 loop: CASSASGVTDTQYF. The CDR3 DNA reads as TGTGCCAGCAGTGCTAGCGGGGTCACAGATACGCAGTATTTT.

This sequence joins TRBV10-3 and TRBJ2-7, with D perhaps being TRBD1 or TRBD2 (5 bases each). This CDR3 is 14 amino acids long. V was clipped by 6 bases and J by 0 bases, with 12 bases between them. Germline CDR1 reads ENHRY; CDR2 reads SYGVKD. This CDR3 reads CAISARDGSYEQYF. CDR3 DNA: TGTGCCATCAGCGCTCGGGACGGCTCCTACGAGCAGTACTTC.

There are a few counts of this clone. The sample contains more than one DNA sequence encoding this CDR3. V and J are TRBV14 and TRBJ2-2; D call uncertain. Between the trimmed V and J ends, which lost 2 bases and 5 bases, there was a span of 6 bases. The CDR3 consists of 13 residues. The germline CDR1 and CDR2 sequences are SGHDN and FVKESK. CDR3 amino acids: CASSQRNTGELFF. CDR3 nucleotide sequence: TGTGCCAGCAGCCAAAGGAATACCGGGGAGCTGTTTTTT.